This T cell receptor (beta chain) derives from a study of shared clonotypes between healthy human individuals. Naive CD45RA+ and memory CD45RA-negative subsets were split from CD4+ cells. V shed 0 bases and J shed 6 bases, with 15 bases lying between them. Germline CDR1 and CDR2: SGHRS and YFSETQ. The CDR3 runs to 16 residues. Evenly divided among several immunoSEQ plates was the genomic DNA of each subset. Assay used: immunoSEQ multiplex PCR; TCRdb lists only in-frame clones, some missing. The data hold more than 2 million clones, with 85% to 95% observed a single time. Sequenced input: naive CD4+ T cells sorted from blood. The subset denotes: CD45RA+ positively selected. The chain uses TRBV5-1 and TRBJ2-2; the D is unclear. The TCR sequence derives from a young man in good health. The CDR3 region is CASSLVGLDPSGELFF. The CDR3 DNA reads as TGCGCCAGCAGCTTGGTAGGGTTGGACCCCTCCGGGGAGCTGTTTTTT.